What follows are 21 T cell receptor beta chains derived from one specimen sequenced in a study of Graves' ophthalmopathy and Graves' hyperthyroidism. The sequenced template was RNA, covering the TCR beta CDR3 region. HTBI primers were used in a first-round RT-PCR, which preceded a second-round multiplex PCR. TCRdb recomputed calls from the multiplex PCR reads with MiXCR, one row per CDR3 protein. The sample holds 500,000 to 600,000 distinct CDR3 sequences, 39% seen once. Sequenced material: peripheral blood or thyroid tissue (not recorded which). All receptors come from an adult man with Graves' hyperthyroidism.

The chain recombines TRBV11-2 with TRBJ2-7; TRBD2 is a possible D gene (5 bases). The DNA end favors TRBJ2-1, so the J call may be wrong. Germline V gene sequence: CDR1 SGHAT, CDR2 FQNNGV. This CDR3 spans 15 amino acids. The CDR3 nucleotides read TGTGCCAGCAGCTTACGGACGGGGTCCTACAATGAGCAGTTCTTC. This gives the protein CASSLRTGSYNEQFF.

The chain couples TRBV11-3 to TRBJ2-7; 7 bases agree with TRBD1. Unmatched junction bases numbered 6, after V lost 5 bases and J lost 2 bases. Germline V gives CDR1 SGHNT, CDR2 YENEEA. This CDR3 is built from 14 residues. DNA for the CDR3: TGTGCCAGCAGCCCTAACAGGGGCCCCTACGAGCAGTACTTC. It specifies CASSPNRGPYEQYF.

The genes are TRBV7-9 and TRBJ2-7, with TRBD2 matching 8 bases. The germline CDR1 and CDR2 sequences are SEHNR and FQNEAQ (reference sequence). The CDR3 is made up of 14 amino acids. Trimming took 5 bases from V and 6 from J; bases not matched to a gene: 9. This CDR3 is CASSPSAGGGEQYF. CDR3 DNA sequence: TGTGCCAGCAGCCCCTCGGCGGGGGGCGGCGAGCAGTACTTC.

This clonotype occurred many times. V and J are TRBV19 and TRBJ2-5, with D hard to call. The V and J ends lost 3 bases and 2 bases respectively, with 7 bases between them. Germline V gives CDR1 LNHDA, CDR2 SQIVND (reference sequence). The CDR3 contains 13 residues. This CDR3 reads CASSMNQQETQYF. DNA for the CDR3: TGTGCCAGTAGTATGAACCAGCAAGAGACCCAGTACTTC.

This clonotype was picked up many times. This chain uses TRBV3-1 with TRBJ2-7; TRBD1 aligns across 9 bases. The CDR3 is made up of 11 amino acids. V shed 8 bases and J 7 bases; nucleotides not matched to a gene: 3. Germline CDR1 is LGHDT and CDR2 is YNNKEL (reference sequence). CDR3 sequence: CASGGQGEQYF. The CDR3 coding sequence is TGTGCCAGCGGTGGACAGGGGGAGCAGTACTTC.

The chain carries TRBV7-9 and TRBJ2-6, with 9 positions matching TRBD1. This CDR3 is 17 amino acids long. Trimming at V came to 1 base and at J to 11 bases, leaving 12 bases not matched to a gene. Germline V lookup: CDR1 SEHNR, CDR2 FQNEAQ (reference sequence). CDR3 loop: CASSLGHPGQGAYVLTF. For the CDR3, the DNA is TGTGCCAGCAGCTTAGGGCATCCGGGACAGGGCGCCTACGTCCTGACTTTC.

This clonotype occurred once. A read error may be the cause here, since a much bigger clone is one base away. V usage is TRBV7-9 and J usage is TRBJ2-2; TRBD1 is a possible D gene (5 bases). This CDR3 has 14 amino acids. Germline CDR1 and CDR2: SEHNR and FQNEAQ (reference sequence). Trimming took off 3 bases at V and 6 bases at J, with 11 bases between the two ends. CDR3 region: CASSLGRVPGELFF. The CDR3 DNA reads TGTGCCAGCAGCTTGGGCAGGGTTCCCGGGGAGCTGTTTTTT.

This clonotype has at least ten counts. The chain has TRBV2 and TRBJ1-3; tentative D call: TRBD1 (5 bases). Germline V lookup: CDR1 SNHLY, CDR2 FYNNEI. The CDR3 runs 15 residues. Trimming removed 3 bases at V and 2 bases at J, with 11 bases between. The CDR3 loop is CASSEVRGTGNTIYF. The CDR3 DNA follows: TGTGCCAGCAGTGAGGTGCGGGGGACTGGAAACACCATATATTTT.

CDR3 amino acids: CASSLGGDWDTQYF. CDR3 nucleotide sequence: TGTGCCAGCAGCTTAGGCGGGGACTGGGATACGCAGTATTTT. The genes are TRBV2 and TRBJ2-3; D might be TRBD2 (6 bases). CDR1 and CDR2 from the germline V gene are SNHLY and FYNNEI. V lost 6 bases, J lost 6 bases, and 16 bases lay in between. This CDR3 is 14 amino acids long.

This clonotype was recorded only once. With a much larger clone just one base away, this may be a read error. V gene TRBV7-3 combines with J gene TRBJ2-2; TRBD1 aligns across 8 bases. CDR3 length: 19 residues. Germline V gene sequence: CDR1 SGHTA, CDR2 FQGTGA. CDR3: CASSSLGLTDRGDTGELLF. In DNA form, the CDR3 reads TGTGCCAGCAGTTCGTTAGGACTAACCGACAGGGGTGACACCGGGGAGCTGCTTTTT.

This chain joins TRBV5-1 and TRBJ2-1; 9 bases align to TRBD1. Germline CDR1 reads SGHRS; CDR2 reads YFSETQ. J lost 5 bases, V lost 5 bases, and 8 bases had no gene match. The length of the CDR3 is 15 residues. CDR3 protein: CASSYGTGLNNEQFF. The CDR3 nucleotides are TGCGCCAGCAGTTACGGGACAGGGCTGAACAATGAGCAGTTCTTC.

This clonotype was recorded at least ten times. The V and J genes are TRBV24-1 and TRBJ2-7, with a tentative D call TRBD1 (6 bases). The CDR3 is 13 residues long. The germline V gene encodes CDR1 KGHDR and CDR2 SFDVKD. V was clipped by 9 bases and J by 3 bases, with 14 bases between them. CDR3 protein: CATSAGRGYEQYF. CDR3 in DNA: TGTGCCACCTCCGCAGGCAGGGGCTACGAGCAGTACTTC.

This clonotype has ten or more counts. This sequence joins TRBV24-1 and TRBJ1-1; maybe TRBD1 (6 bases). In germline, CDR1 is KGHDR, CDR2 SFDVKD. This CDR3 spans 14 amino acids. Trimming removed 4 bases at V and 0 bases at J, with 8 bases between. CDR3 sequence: CATSEGGMNTEAFF. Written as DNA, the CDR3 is TGTGCCACCAGTGAAGGGGGGATGAACACTGAAGCTTTCTTT.

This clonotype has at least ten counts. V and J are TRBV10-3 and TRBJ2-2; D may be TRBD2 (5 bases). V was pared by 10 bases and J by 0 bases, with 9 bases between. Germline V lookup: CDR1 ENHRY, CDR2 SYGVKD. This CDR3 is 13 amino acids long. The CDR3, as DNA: TGTGCCACCGGACTCCCGAACACCGGGGAGCTGTTTTTT. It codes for CATGLPNTGELFF.

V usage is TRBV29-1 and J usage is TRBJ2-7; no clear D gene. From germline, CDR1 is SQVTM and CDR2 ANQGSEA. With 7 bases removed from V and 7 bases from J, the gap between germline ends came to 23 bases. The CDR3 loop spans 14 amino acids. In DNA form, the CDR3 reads TGCAGCGCAAACCCCGGGCCTGGTGTAACTGAGCAGTACTTC. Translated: CSANPGPGVTEQYF.

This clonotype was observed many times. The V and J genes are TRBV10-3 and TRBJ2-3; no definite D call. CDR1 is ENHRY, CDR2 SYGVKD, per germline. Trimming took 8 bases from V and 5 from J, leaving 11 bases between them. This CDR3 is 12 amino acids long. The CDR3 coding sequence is TGTGCCATCGCCCGAGCCGAAGATACGCAGTATTTT. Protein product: CAIARAEDTQYF.

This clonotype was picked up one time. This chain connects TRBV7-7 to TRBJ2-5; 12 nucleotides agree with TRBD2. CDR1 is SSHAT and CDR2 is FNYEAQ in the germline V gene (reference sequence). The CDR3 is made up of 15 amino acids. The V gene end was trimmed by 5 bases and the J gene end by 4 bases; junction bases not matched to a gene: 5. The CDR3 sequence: CASSRLAGGGETQYF. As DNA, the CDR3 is TGTGCCAGCAGCCGTCTAGCGGGGGGGGGAGAGACCCAGTACTTC.

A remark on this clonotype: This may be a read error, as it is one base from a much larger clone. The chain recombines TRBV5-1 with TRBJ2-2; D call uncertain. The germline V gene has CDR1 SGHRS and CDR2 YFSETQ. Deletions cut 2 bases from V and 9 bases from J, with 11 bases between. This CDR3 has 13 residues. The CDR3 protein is CASSFPSPRELFF. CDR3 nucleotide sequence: TGCGCCAGCAGCTTCCCTTCCCCCCGGGAGCTGTTTTTT. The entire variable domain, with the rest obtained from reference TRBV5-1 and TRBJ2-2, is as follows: KAGVTQTPRYLIKTRGQQVTLSCSPISGHRSVSWYQQTPGQGLQFLFEYFSETQRNKGNFPGRFSGRQFSNSRSEMNVSTLELGDSALYLCASSFPSPRELFFGEGSRLTVL.

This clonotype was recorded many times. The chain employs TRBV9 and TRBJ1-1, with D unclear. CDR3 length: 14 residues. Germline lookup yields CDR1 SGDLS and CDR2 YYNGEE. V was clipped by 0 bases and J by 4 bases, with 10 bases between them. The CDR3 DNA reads TGTGCCAGCAGCGTAGGAGGTGTGCTCACTGAAGCTTTCTTT. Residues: CASSVGGVLTEAFF.

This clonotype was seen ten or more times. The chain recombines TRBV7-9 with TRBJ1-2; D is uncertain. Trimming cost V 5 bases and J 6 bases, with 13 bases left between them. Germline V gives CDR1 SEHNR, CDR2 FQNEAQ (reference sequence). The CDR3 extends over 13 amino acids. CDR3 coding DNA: TGTGCCAGCAGCCCTGCCGGATCCGATGGCTACACCTTC. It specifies CASSPAGSDGYTF.

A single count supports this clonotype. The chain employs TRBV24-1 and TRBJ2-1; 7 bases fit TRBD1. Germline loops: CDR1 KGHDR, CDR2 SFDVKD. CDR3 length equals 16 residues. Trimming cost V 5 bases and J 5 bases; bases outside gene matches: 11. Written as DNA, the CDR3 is TGTGCCACCAGTGCCGGGGACAGAAAAATTAACAATGAGCAGTTCTTC. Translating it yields CATSAGDRKINNEQFF.